Below, one TCR beta chain is given with its context. Its antigen is not identified. CDR1 is GTSNPN and CDR2 is SVGIG in the germline V gene (reference sequence). Trimming cost V 5 bases and J 6 bases, with 11 bases left between them. The CDR3 is 12 amino acids. This entry belongs to a study of blood T cells in healthy people across ages. General study results and limits: Underestimates were what the diversity estimates from one million T cells were considered to be.

With a J-beta primer mix and a sample-barcoded 5' primer, a second PCR ran about 7 to 11 cycles. One entry per CDR3 protein results from TCRdb running MiXCR on the 5' RACE reads. Among 1.5 million or so distinct CDR3 sequences listed, roughly two fifths were seen once. This TCR was sampled from a woman aged 18-35 years in good health. Material: blood. The chain carries TRBV30 and TRBJ2-4; tentative D call: TRBD2 (5 bases). The CDR3 loop is CAWGSAGNIQYF. In nucleotides, the CDR3 is TGTGCCTGGGGTTCTGCGGGAAACATTCAGTACTTC.